The 16 T cell receptor beta chains below were found in one sample sequenced in a study of identical twins. TCRdb independently ran MiXCR on the 5' RACE reads; one entry per CDR3 protein. The sample contains approximately 700,000 distinct CDR3 sequences, 15% to 20% of which appear only once. This sample was shared with a second study, whose subject was T cells expressing NK-cell markers.

Source material: PBMCs. These receptors were taken from a woman aged 18-30 years in good health.

This clonotype was detected a few times. This chain joins TRBV5-1 and TRBJ2-1; 11 bases are shared with TRBD2. From germline, CDR1 is SGHRS and CDR2 YFSETQ. The CDR3 runs 16 residues. V gave up 0 bases and J gave up 5 bases; unmatched junction bases: 4. The CDR3 DNA reads as TGCGCCAGCAGCTTGGTACTAGCGGGAGCAAACAATGAGCAGTTCTTC. Translating it yields CASSLVLAGANNEQFF.

This clonotype occurred a few times. This sequence joins TRBV25-1 and TRBJ2-2; TRBD1 aligns across 11 bases. The V and J ends lost 5 bases and 4 bases, in that order; junction bases with no gene match: 6. The CDR3 has 16 residues. Per the germline V gene, CDR1 is MGHDK and CDR2 is SYGVNS. The CDR3 bases are TGTGCCAGCAGTCGCCCCGGGACAGGGGGCACCGGGGAGCTGTTTTTT. It specifies CASSRPGTGGTGELFF.

The CDR3 is CASSAPARTSGGPYEQYF. The CDR3 coding sequence is TGTGCCAGCAGCGCCCCGGCCCGGACTAGCGGGGGACCCTACGAGCAGTACTTC. V and J are TRBV11-2 and TRBJ2-7; 13 bases are a match to TRBD2. The CDR3 runs 18 residues. In germline, CDR1 is SGHAT, CDR2 FQNNGV. V gave up 5 bases and J gave up 2 bases; unmatched junction bases: 12.

This clonotype was detected a few times. This chain links TRBV5-1 with TRBJ2-7; the D call may be TRBD1 or TRBD2 (5 bases each). The V gene lost 0 bases and the J gene lost 3 bases, with 13 bases spanning the gap. The CDR3 runs 15 residues. Germline V gives CDR1 SGHRS, CDR2 YFSETQ. The CDR3 sequence is CASSLEGSRSYEQYF. In nucleotides, the CDR3 is TGCGCCAGCAGCTTGGAGGGGAGTCGGAGCTACGAGCAGTACTTC.

This clonotype was counted only a few times. The chain has TRBV11-3 and TRBJ2-3; D remains unclear. Germline V CDR1 and CDR2: SGHNT, YENEEA. This CDR3 contains 15 residues. The germline V and J ends were trimmed by 1 base and 5 bases, with 13 bases remaining between them. This CDR3 is CASSLVRAMRDTQYF. The CDR3 region has the DNA TGTGCCAGCAGCTTAGTACGGGCGATGAGAGATACGCAGTATTTT.

The J gene is TRBJ2-2, the V gene TRBV18, with D possibly being TRBD1 (6 bases). Looked up from germline, CDR1 is KGHSH and CDR2 is LQKENI. The CDR3 contains 16 residues. Trimming cost V 3 bases and J 0 bases, with 11 bases left between them. CDR3 DNA: TGTGCCAGCTCACCCGTCTGGACAGCGAACACCGGGGAGCTGTTTTTT. It yields the protein CASSPVWTANTGELFF.

This clonotype was observed a few times. The rearrangement joins TRBV20-1 to TRBJ2-1; TRBD2 aligns across 13 bases. The J segment lost 9 bases and the V segment lost 1 base, leaving 6 bases of the junction unmatched. The CDR3 has 15 amino acids. Germline V gene data show CDR1 as DFQATT and CDR2 as SNEGSKA (reference sequence). CDR3 sequence reads: CSARATSGGAGEQFF. The CDR3 bases are TGCAGTGCTAGAGCTACTAGCGGGGGGGCAGGTGAGCAGTTCTTC.

This clonotype was observed a handful of times. This chain uses TRBV13 with TRBJ2-1; D could derive from TRBD1 or TRBD2 (5 bases each). Germline V CDR1 and CDR2: PRHDT, FYEKMQ (reference sequence). This CDR3 is built from 15 residues. V lost 3 bases to trimming and J lost 8 bases, with 17 bases between them. CDR3 sequence: CASSFLLGVGHEQFF. Here the CDR3 DNA reads TGTGCCAGCAGCTTCCTCTTGGGGGTGGGGCATGAGCAGTTCTTC. Full variable domain (outside the CDR3, taken from reference TRBV13 and TRBJ2-1): AAGVIQSPRHLIKEKRETATLKCYPIPRHDTVYWYQQGPGQDPQFLISFYEKMQSDKGSIPDRFSAQQFSDYHSELNMSSLELGDSALYFCASSFLLGVGHEQFFGPGTRLTVL.

This clonotype was counted between two and nine times. The CDR3 nucleotides read TGTGCCAGCAGCTTAAGAACTAGCGGGAGAGCCTCCTACGAGCAGTACTTC. Translation gives CASSLRTSGRASYEQYF. V and J are TRBV7-8 and TRBJ2-7; 11 nucleotides agree with TRBD2. V dropped 2 bases and J dropped 0; count of bases not matched to a gene: 6. Germline V gene data show CDR1 as SGHVS and CDR2 as FQNEAQ. This CDR3 region has 17 residues.

The chain links TRBV10-2 to TRBJ2-7; 7 bases fit TRBD2. Germline CDR1 is WSHSY and CDR2 is SAAADI. This CDR3 has 13 residues. V shed 4 bases and J 3 bases; nucleotides not matched to a gene: 3. In DNA, the CDR3 is TGCGCCAGCAGTGCCCAGCGGGACTACGAGCAGTACTTC. Protein sequence: CASSAQRDYEQYF.

The V and J genes are TRBV12-3 or TRBV12-4 and TRBJ2-4, with 9 bases that match TRBD1. CDR3 size: 15 residues. The V gene end was trimmed by 3 bases and the J gene end by 5 bases; junction bases not matched to a gene: 5. The CDR3, as DNA: TGTGCCAGCAGTTTCCGGGACAGGGTAGAAAACATTCAGTACTTC. Translated: CASSFRDRVENIQYF.

As DNA, the CDR3 is TGCGCCAGCAGCCTCAAGGTACCCCCCGGGGCCAATGAGCAGTTCTTC. This codes for CASSLKVPPGANEQFF. The chain couples TRBV4-1 to TRBJ2-1; D could derive from TRBD1 or TRBD2 (5 bases each). CDR1 and CDR2 (germline): MGHRA, YSYEKL. The CDR3 spans 16 residues. The germline V and J ends were trimmed by 4 bases and 6 bases, with 19 bases remaining between them.

The genes are TRBV20-1 and TRBJ2-5; D is unresolved. Germline values: CDR1 DFQATT, CDR2 SNEGSKA (reference sequence). The CDR3 runs to 12 residues. The CDR3 sequence: CNTRTGEETQYF. The CDR3 coding sequence is TGCAACACCCGGACGGGCGAAGAGACCCAGTACTTC.

The sample holds a few counts of this clonotype. The chain carries TRBV5-6 and TRBJ2-3; tentative D call: TRBD2 (6 bases). Germline V lookup: CDR1 SGHDT, CDR2 YYEEEE. The CDR3 totals 16 residues. Trimming cost V 4 bases and J 0 bases, with 15 bases left between them. The CDR3 reads CASSRQIGGSTDTQYF. CDR3 sequence (DNA): TGTGCCAGCAGCCGTCAAATCGGGGGTAGCACAGATACGCAGTATTTT.

J is TRBJ2-1 and V is TRBV10-3; a weak D match, TRBD1 (6 bases). V was pared by 9 bases and J by 1 base, with 13 bases between. The CDR3 contains 14 residues. Germline V gene lookup returns CDR1 ENHRY and CDR2 SYGVKD. The CDR3 protein is CAMATGISYNEQFF. CDR3 bases: TGTGCCATGGCCACAGGGATTTCCTACAATGAGCAGTTCTTC.

This rearrangement joins TRBV9 to TRBJ2-3; 7 bases agree with TRBD1. Germline loops: CDR1 SGDLS, CDR2 YYNGEE. Trimming removed 2 bases from V and 1 base from J; junction bases left unmatched: 4. This CDR3 has 15 residues. The CDR3: CASSVSGTGTDTQYF. The CDR3, as DNA: TGTGCCAGCAGCGTTTCCGGGACAGGCACAGATACGCAGTATTTT.